What follows are 20 T cell receptor beta chains derived from one specimen sequenced in a study of identical twins. TCRdb independently ran MiXCR on the 5' RACE reads; one entry per CDR3 protein. The profile shows 420,000 or so distinct CDR3 sequences, about a fifth of them singletons. The source material was naive T cells sorted from blood. The receptor source for this set is a man in his fifties in good health.

This clonotype was counted at least ten times. This rearrangement joins TRBV6-5 to TRBJ1-5, with 12 bases fitting TRBD1. V lost 4 bases, J lost 7 bases, and 2 bases stayed unmatched. The CDR3 runs 14 residues. Germline loops: CDR1 MNHEY, CDR2 SVGAGI. DNA for the CDR3: TGTGCCAGCAGTTCCGGGACAGGGGGCCAGCCCCAGCATTTT. Protein: CASSSGTGGQPQHF.

The chain carries TRBV3-1 and TRBJ2-3; 8 nucleotides align to TRBD2. After removal of 0 bases from V and 7 bases from J, the junction contained 9 bases not matched to a gene. This CDR3 is built from 16 residues. In germline, CDR1 is LGHDT, CDR2 YNNKEL (reference sequence). The CDR3 here is CASSQDRTGGLNTQYF. The CDR3 DNA reads as TGTGCCAGCAGCCAAGATCGGACGGGGGGGTTAAATACGCAGTATTTT.

This clonotype was counted between two and nine times. The genes are TRBV6-5 and TRBJ1-1; TRBD1 matches 8 bases. The CDR3 runs 14 residues. J gave up 4 bases and V 4 bases, and 5 bases lay outside the gene matches. CDR1 and CDR2 (germline): MNHEY, SVGAGI. The CDR3 DNA reads as TGTGCCAGCAGTTGGACAGGGCTAGGCACTGAAGCTTTCTTT. It encodes CASSWTGLGTEAFF.

The chain links TRBV7-9 to TRBJ1-5; D gene uncertain. Germline lookup yields CDR1 SEHNR and CDR2 FQNEAQ (reference sequence). V was trimmed by 4 bases and J by 3 bases, leaving 10 bases between them. The CDR3 is made up of 14 amino acids. CDR3 in amino acids: CASSSDGNNQPQHF. CDR3 DNA: TGTGCCAGCAGCTCGGACGGTAACAATCAGCCCCAGCATTTT.

This chain uses TRBV25-1 with TRBJ2-1, with 7 bases aligning to TRBD1. Germline CDR1 and CDR2: MGHDK and SYGVNS. With 11 bases clipped from V and 5 bases from J, the junction kept 9 bases outside the gene matches. The CDR3 contains 13 residues. CDR3 DNA sequence: TGTGCCTCCGGACAGGTAGGGAACAATGAGCAGTTCTTC. Its protein is CASGQVGNNEQFF.

This clonotype was counted ten times or more. This rearrangement joins TRBV5-1 to TRBJ2-1; TRBD2 matches at 8 bases. CDR1 and CDR2 (germline): SGHRS, YFSETQ. Trimming removed 4 bases from V and 3 bases from J; junction bases left unmatched: 6. This CDR3 is built from 15 residues. CDR3 loop: CASSKSGSDYNEQFF. The DNA of the CDR3 is TGCGCCAGCAGCAAAAGCGGGAGTGACTACAATGAGCAGTTCTTC.

This clonotype turned up a few times. V is TRBV20-1 and J is TRBJ2-2; no firm D call. V gave up 3 bases and J gave up 1 base, with 3 bases separating them. CDR1 DFQATT and CDR2 SNEGSKA come from the germline V gene (reference sequence). The length of the CDR3 is 12 residues. The CDR3 DNA sequence: TGCAGTGCTAGTAGGAACACCGGGGAGCTGTTTTTT. Protein: CSASRNTGELFF.

This clonotype showed up many times. This sequence joins TRBV20-1 and TRBJ2-7, with D possibly being TRBD1 (7 bases). The CDR3 extends over 12 amino acids. Looked up from germline, CDR1 is DFQATT and CDR2 is SNEGSKA (reference sequence). V was clipped by 6 bases and J by 3 bases, with 12 bases between them. CDR3: CSAPGGGYEQYF. The CDR3 DNA reads TGCAGTGCCCCAGGGGGAGGCTACGAGCAGTACTTC.

This clonotype was counted ten times or more. The chain uses TRBV12-3 or TRBV12-4 and TRBJ2-2, with TRBD2 matching over 10 bases. With V trimmed by 7 bases and J by 2 bases, 16 bases remained unmatched. The CDR3 sequence is 19 residues long. The CDR3 coding sequence is TGTGCCAGCACCCCGTCCCCCAGCGGGGGGGCATTTAACACCGGGGAGCTGTTTTTT. Encoded protein: CASTPSPSGGAFNTGELFF.

The genes are TRBV20-1 and TRBJ2-1, with D possibly being TRBD2 (6 bases). The CDR3 runs to 14 residues. Deletions cut 3 bases from V and 0 bases from J, with 9 bases between. Germline CDR1 DFQATT, CDR2 SNEGSKA (reference sequence). Here the CDR3 reads CSASSGPSYNEQFF. CDR3 nucleotides: TGCAGTGCTAGTAGCGGACCCTCCTACAATGAGCAGTTCTTC.

This clonotype has more than one count but fewer than ten. The chain combines TRBV20-1 with TRBJ1-5; no firm D call. V dropped 5 bases and J dropped 4 bases, with 21 bases sitting between them. The germline CDR1 and CDR2 sequences are DFQATT and SNEGSKA (reference sequence). This CDR3 is 16 amino acids long. CDR3 sequence reads: CSAQDQWGVGNQPQHF. The CDR3 nucleotides read TGCAGTGCTCAGGATCAGTGGGGAGTAGGGAATCAGCCCCAGCATTTT.

This clonotype was detected ten times or more. The chain employs TRBV2 and TRBJ1-2; D might be TRBD1 (6 bases). The V end lost 2 bases, the J end lost 0 bases, and 10 bases lay between the germline ends. The germline V gene encodes CDR1 SNHLY and CDR2 FYNNEI. The CDR3 length is 15 residues. The CDR3 sequence is CASSESGGSNYGYTF. Here the CDR3 DNA reads TGTGCCAGCAGTGAATCGGGGGGCTCTAACTATGGCTACACCTTC.

This clonotype came up a few times. J is TRBJ2-7 and V is TRBV4-3; 8 nucleotides align to TRBD1. The CDR3 has 16 residues. In germline, CDR1 is LGHNA, CDR2 YSLEER. Trimming cost V 0 bases and J 4 bases; bases outside gene matches: 8. The CDR3 spells CASSQDFAGGGYEQYF. The CDR3 DNA sequence: TGCGCCAGCAGCCAAGATTTTGCAGGGGGCGGATACGAGCAGTACTTC.

The gene calls are TRBV6-5 and TRBJ2-1, with 16 positions matching TRBD2. This CDR3 is built from 19 residues. V lost 2 bases and J lost 7; bases outside the gene matches: 11. Germline V lookup: CDR1 MNHEY, CDR2 SVGAGI. The CDR3 spells CASSYPPGTSGGAINEQFF. The CDR3 DNA reads TGTGCCAGCAGTTACCCGCCCGGGACTAGCGGGGGGGCCATTAATGAGCAGTTCTTC.

At least ten counts were recorded for this clonotype. The genes are TRBV27 and TRBJ2-1; TRBD2 matches 8 bases. The CDR3 consists of 16 residues. The germline gives CDR1 MNHEY, CDR2 SMNVEV (reference sequence). J lost 8 bases, V lost 5 bases, and 14 bases had no gene match. The CDR3 nucleotides read TGTGCCAGCAGTCCCTCGGGACTAGGCGGAATATATGAGCAGTTCTTC. It yields the protein CASSPSGLGGIYEQFF.

This clonotype was recorded a few times. The chain joins TRBV29-1 to TRBJ1-1; weak D call: TRBD1 (6 bases). Germline V gives CDR1 SQVTM, CDR2 ANQGSEA. Trimming stripped 6 bases from V and 4 bases from J, with 15 bases between. CDR3 length: 13 amino acids. CDR3 region: CSVSDSHRTEAFF. CDR3 sequence (DNA): TGCAGCGTATCGGACAGTCATCGCACTGAAGCTTTCTTT.

The chain joins TRBV5-1 to TRBJ1-2; TRBD1 agrees at 7 bases. The CDR3 totals 17 residues. CDR1 is SGHRS and CDR2 is YFSETQ in the germline V gene. V shed 3 bases and J 0 bases; nucleotides not matched to a gene: 11. CDR3 in DNA: TGCGCCAGCAGCTCCGTAACAGGGGCCCAGGCTAACTATGGCTACACCTTC. It codes for CASSSVTGAQANYGYTF.

This clonotype was found many times. The V call is TRBV3-1, the J call TRBJ2-3, with 10 bases matching TRBD2. V lost 1 base, J lost 9 bases, and 7 bases stayed unmatched. Germline CDR1 is LGHDT and CDR2 is YNNKEL (reference sequence). The CDR3 has 15 amino acids. CDR3 nucleotides: TGTGCCAGCAGCCAAGTAGTTGCTAGCGGGGGAACGCAGTATTTT. Protein sequence: CASSQVVASGGTQYF.

This clonotype has ten or more counts. The chain has TRBV4-3 and TRBJ2-1, with a tentative D call TRBD2 (5 bases). This CDR3 is 14 amino acids long. Germline CDR1 LGHNA, CDR2 YSLEER. Trimming shortened V by 0 bases and J by 10 bases, and 13 bases separated the two germline ends. Here the CDR3 DNA reads TGCGCCAGCAGCCAAGAGTTGAGAGGGCGCGAGCAGTTCTTC. Protein product: CASSQELRGREQFF.

This clonotype has ten or more counts. The chain employs TRBV9 and TRBJ2-3; weak D call: TRBD1 (6 bases). V was pared by 4 bases and J by 2 bases, with 11 bases between. The CDR3 loop spans 14 amino acids. Per the germline V gene, CDR1 is SGDLS and CDR2 is YYNGEE. For the CDR3, the DNA is TGTGCCAGCAGCCGGGACACTTTCACAGATACGCAGTATTTT. It is translated as CASSRDTFTDTQYF.